This T cell receptor (beta chain) emerged from a study of T cell changes during pregnancy in multiple sclerosis. V trimming: 1 base; J trimming: 3 bases; junction bases outside the gene matches: 18. Germline CDR1 is MDHEN and CDR2 is SYDVKM. The length of the CDR3 is 19 residues. Generated by immunoSEQ multiplex PCR, the TCRdb table keeps only in-frame clones and is missing some. The data show 45,000 to 55,000 clones, with 90% seen just once and 1.4% to 1.5% held by the top ten. The specimen was peripheral blood, collected in the first trimester of pregnancy. The chain carries TRBV28 and TRBJ2-7, with TRBD2 matching over 7 bases. This clonotype originated in a female donor in good health, enrolled as a control in a pregnancy study. In DNA form, the CDR3 reads TGTGCCAGCAGTTTATACGGGGGAGGGCCCTCGATTTTCCTCTACGAGCAGTACTTC. This sequence encodes CASSLYGGGPSIFLYEQYF. Drawing the rest from reference TRBV28 and TRBJ2-7, the complete variable domain is DVKVTQSSRYLVKRTGEKVFLECVQDMDHENMFWYRQDPGLGLRLIYFSYDVKMKEKGDIPEGYSVSREKKERFSLILESASTNQTSMYLCASSLYGGGPSIFLYEQYFGPGTRLTVT.